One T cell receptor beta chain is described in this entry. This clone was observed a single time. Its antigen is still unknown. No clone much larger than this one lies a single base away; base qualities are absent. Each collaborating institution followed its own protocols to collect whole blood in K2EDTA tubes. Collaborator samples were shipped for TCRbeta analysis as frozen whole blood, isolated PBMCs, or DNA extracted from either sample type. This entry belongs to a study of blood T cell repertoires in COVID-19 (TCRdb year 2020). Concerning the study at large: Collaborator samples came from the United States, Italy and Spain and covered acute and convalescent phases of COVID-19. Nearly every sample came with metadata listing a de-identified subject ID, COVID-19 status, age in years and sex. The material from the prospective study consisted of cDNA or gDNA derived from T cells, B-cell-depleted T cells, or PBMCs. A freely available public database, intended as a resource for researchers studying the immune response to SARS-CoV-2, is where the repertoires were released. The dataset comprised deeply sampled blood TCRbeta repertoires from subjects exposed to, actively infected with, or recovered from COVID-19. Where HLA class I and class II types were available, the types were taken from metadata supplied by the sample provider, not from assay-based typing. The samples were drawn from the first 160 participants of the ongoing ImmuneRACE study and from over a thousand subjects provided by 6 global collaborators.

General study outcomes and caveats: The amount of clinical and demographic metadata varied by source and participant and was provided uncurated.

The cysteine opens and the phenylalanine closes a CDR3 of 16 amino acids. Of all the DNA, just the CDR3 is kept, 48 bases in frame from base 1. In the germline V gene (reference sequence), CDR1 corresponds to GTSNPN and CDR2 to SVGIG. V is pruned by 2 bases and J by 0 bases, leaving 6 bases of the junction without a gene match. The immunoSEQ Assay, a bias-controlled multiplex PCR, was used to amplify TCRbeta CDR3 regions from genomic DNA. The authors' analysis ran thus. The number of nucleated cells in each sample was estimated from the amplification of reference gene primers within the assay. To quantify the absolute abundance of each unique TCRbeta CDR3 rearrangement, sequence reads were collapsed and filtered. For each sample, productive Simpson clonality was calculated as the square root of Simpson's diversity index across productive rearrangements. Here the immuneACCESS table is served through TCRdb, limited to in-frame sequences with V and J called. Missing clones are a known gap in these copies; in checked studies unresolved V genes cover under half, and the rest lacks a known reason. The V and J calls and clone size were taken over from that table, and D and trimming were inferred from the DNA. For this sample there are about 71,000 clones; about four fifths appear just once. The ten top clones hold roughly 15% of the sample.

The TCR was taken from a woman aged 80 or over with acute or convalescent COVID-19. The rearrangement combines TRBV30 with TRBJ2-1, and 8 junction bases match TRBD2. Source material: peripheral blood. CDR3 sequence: CAWSSGLASSYNEQFF. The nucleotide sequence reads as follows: TGTGCCTGGAGTTCCGGACTAGCAAGCTCCTACAATGAGCAGTTCTTC.